A selection of T cell receptor beta chains follows, all from one sample in a study of cytomegalovirus exposure and HLA in healthy donors. Using immunoSEQ multiplex PCR, the repertoire was profiled, and TCRdb retains in-frame clones only, with some absent. The data hold tens of thousands of clones, with around nine tenths observed a single time. Material for sequencing was PBMCs. Receptor source: a young man in good health and CMV-seropositive. Both conserved end residues are part of each CDR3. A D gene is named only where the DNA matches it firmly. A row's size may be missing; if present it is once, few, many or a size class.

CDR3 DNA | CDR3 protein | D gene | V gene | clone size | J gene
TGTGCCACCAGCAGGGACAGGGGGAAGACCGGGGAGCTGTTTTTT | CATSRDRGKTGELFF | TRBD1 | TRBV15 | NA | TRBJ2-2
TGCGCCAGCAGCTTGAGAGGGCCGGGACAGGGAGACGAGCAGTACTTC | CASSLRGPGQGDEQYF | TRBD1 | TRBV5-1 | NA | TRBJ2-7
TGTGCCAGCAGCCCTTCCGGGACAGGGGAGAACACTGAAGCTTTCTTT | CASSPSGTGENTEAFF | TRBD1 | TRBV28 | NA | TRBJ1-1
TGTGCCAGTAGTAGTCGGGTGCAGGGGGCGCGGACTGAAGCTTTCTTT | CASSSRVQGARTEAFF | TRBD1 | TRBV19 | NA | TRBJ1-1
TGCGCCAGCAGCCAAGCGGCGGGGGGCCTTAACTATGGCTACACCTTC | CASSQAAGGLNYGYTF | NA | TRBV4-1 | NA | TRBJ1-2
TGTGCCAGCAGCTTAGCCACCACAGGGACCCAGTACTTC | CASSLATTGTQYF | NA | TRBV11-2 | NA | TRBJ2-5
TGTGCCAGCTCACCAAAATCTTCTAGCCGGATTGAGCAGTTCTTC | CASSPKSSSRIEQFF | NA | TRBV18 | NA | TRBJ2-1
TGTGCCAGCAGCGCCCCCGGGATCTCGTCCTACGAGCAGTACTTC | CASSAPGISSYEQYF | NA | TRBV7-9 | few | TRBJ2-7
TGTGCCAGCTCACTGGTCACAGGGAGCACAGATACGCAGTATTTT | CASSLVTGSTDTQYF | NA | TRBV18 | NA | TRBJ2-3
TGTGCCAGCAGTTTAAAGCCCCCCGGGACAGGGGGCGACCAGCCCCAGCATTTT | CASSLKPPGTGGDQPQHF | TRBD1 | TRBV27 | NA | TRBJ1-5